These 24 T cell receptor beta chains were all obtained from the same sample, sequenced in a study of blood T cell repertoires in COVID-19. TCRdb's table, derived via immunoSEQ multiplex PCR, lists solely in-frame clones and lacks some. The data show 150,000 to 200,000 clones, 84% seen once. Sequenced sample: peripheral blood. Source of these receptors: a human donor with acute or convalescent COVID-19. The donor label of this sample is uncertain.

The rearrangement joins TRBV29-1 to TRBJ1-2; D is ambiguous. Looked up from germline, CDR1 is SQVTM and CDR2 is ANQGSEA. V lost 4 bases, J lost 2 bases, and 8 bases lay in between. CDR3 length equals 12 residues. The CDR3 DNA is TGCAGCGTTGCAGTCAGAAACTATGGCTACACCTTC. Encoded protein: CSVAVRNYGYTF.

The chain has TRBV4-1 and TRBJ2-1; possibly TRBD2 for D (5 bases). The germline V and J ends were trimmed by 1 base and 7 bases, with 14 bases remaining between them. This CDR3 comprises 15 residues. Germline V gives CDR1 MGHRA, CDR2 YSYEKL. The CDR3 is CASSQAAVPGNEQFF. The CDR3 coding sequence is TGCGCCAGCAGCCAAGCAGCGGTACCAGGTAATGAGCAGTTCTTC.

This clone came up a few times. The chain joins TRBV6-6 to TRBJ1-1, with a tentative D call TRBD1 (5 bases). This CDR3 has 13 residues. Per germline, CDR1 MNHNY and CDR2 SVGAGI (reference sequence). The V end lost 8 bases, the J end lost 5 bases, and 15 bases lay between the germline ends. CDR3 nucleotides: TGTGCCAGCCTCCTCGGGGGATCTACTGAAGCTTTCTTT. It codes for CASLLGGSTEAFF.

V usage is TRBV19 and J usage is TRBJ1-2; D is unresolved. V was pared by 7 bases and J by 5 bases, with 14 bases between. Germline V gene sequence: CDR1 LNHDA, CDR2 SQIVND (reference sequence). This CDR3 contains 13 residues. The CDR3 loop is CASTKREGYGYTF. CDR3 bases: TGTGCCAGTACCAAGCGGGAAGGATATGGCTACACCTTC.

This chain joins TRBV12-3 or TRBV12-4 and TRBJ1-2; D remains unclear. V lost 7 bases and J 3 bases, leaving 9 bases between the germline ends. The CDR3 length is 12 residues. CDR3 loop: CASTAGDYGYTF. For the CDR3, the DNA is TGTGCCAGCACGGCGGGAGACTATGGCTACACCTTC.

The chain links TRBV6-1 to TRBJ2-7; TRBD2 aligns across 11 bases. The ends lost 3 bases at V and 3 bases at J; junction bases unmatched: 4. The CDR3 runs to 15 residues. The germline CDR1 and CDR2 sequences are MNHNS and SASEGT. Here the CDR3 reads CASSDRLAGNYEQYF. The DNA of the CDR3 is TGTGCCAGCAGTGACAGACTAGCGGGGAACTACGAGCAGTACTTC.

The chain employs TRBV19 and TRBJ1-4; 10 bases fit TRBD1. CDR1 is LNHDA, CDR2 SQIVND, per germline (reference sequence). J was trimmed by 0 bases and V by 5 bases; bases with no gene match: 12. The CDR3 spans 19 residues. DNA of the CDR3: TGTGCCAGTAGTCCCCGGGGACAGGGGAGAGCGTCAACTAATGAAAAACTGTTTTTT. Encoded protein: CASSPRGQGRASTNEKLFF.

The J gene is TRBJ1-4, the V gene TRBV7-3, with D perhaps TRBD1 (6 bases). Trimming cost V 1 base and J 2 bases, with 14 bases left between them. This CDR3 has 17 residues. Germline CDR1 and CDR2: SGHTA and FQGTGA. CDR3 in DNA: TGTGCCAGCAGCTTAAATCCACCAGGGGCCACTAATGAAAAACTGTTTTTT. It translates to CASSLNPPGATNEKLFF.

The chain uses TRBV7-2 and TRBJ2-7, with 9 bases that match TRBD1. The CDR3 totals 19 residues. The V and J ends lost 2 bases and 2 bases, in that order; junction bases with no gene match: 16. Germline assignment: CDR1 SGHTA and CDR2 FQGNSA. This CDR3 is CASSLYRDRAPSKAYEQYF. CDR3 sequence (DNA): TGTGCCAGCAGCTTATATCGGGACAGGGCACCATCTAAAGCCTACGAGCAGTACTTC. The full variable domain, its missing parts supplied by reference TRBV7-2 and TRBJ2-7, is GAGVSQSPSNKVTEKGKDVELRCDPISGHTALYWYRQSLGQGLEFLIYFQGNSAPDKSGLPSDRFSAERTGGSVSTLTIQRTQQEDSAVYLCASSLYRDRAPSKAYEQYFGPGTRLTVT.

The chain joins TRBV6-6 to TRBJ2-7; the match to TRBD2 covers 7 bases. The CDR3 runs 11 residues. J lost 6 bases, V lost 5 bases, and 1 base had no gene match. Per germline, CDR1 MNHNY and CDR2 SVGAGI (reference sequence). The CDR3 protein is CASSGGVEQYF. The CDR3 coding sequence is TGTGCCAGCAGTGGGGGGGTCGAGCAGTACTTC.

This clone was recorded once. The chain combines TRBV18 with TRBJ2-7; possible D gene TRBD2, 5 bases. Per germline, CDR1 KGHSH and CDR2 LQKENI. CDR3 length equals 13 residues. The V gene lost 6 bases and the J gene lost 5 bases, with 14 bases spanning the gap. The CDR3 nucleotides are TGTGCCAGCTCCATTACCGGGGATAACGAGCAGTACTTC. Protein: CASSITGDNEQYF.

V gene TRBV2 combines with J gene TRBJ2-2; 9 bases align to TRBD1. The CDR3 runs to 15 residues. The junction had 9 bases not matched to a gene; V was cut back by 7 bases and J by 6 bases. CDR1 is SNHLY, CDR2 FYNNEI, per germline. CDR3 in amino acids: CASTSDRGFAGELFF. The DNA of the CDR3 is TGTGCCAGCACCTCGGACAGGGGTTTCGCCGGGGAGCTGTTTTTT.

A few counts support this clone. The V gene is TRBV6-1, the J gene TRBJ2-7, with TRBD1 as a possible D gene (6 bases). The CDR3 length is 15 residues. CDR1 is MNHNS and CDR2 is SASEGT in the germline V gene. V was trimmed by 0 bases and J by 2 bases, leaving 11 bases between them. The CDR3 loop reads CASSEATEGAYEQYF. The CDR3 DNA reads as TGTGCCAGCAGTGAAGCGACCGAGGGGGCCTACGAGCAGTACTTC.

This chain joins TRBV19 and TRBJ1-1; TRBD1 is a possible D gene (5 bases). Germline V gives CDR1 LNHDA, CDR2 SQIVND (reference sequence). The V and J ends lost 3 bases and 0 bases respectively, with 11 bases between them. This CDR3 has 15 amino acids. The CDR3 DNA follows: TGTGCCAGTAGTATCCAGGGTTATTTGAACACTGAAGCTTTCTTT. Its translation is CASSIQGYLNTEAFF.

The rearrangement links TRBV3-1 (or the pseudogene TRBV3-2) to TRBJ1-6; D possibly corresponds to TRBD1 (6 bases). V was trimmed by 4 bases and J by 0 bases, leaving 10 bases between them. This CDR3 is built from 16 residues. CDR1 is LGHDT, CDR2 YNNKEL, per germline (reference sequence). CDR3 residues: CASSRSQGSYNSPLHF. The CDR3 bases are TGTGCCAGCAGCCGATCACAGGGCTCCTATAATTCACCCCTCCACTTT.

This clone was counted a single time. The chain combines TRBV9 with TRBJ2-2; 8 bases are shared with TRBD2. This CDR3 spans 15 amino acids. The germline CDR1 and CDR2 sequences are SGDLS and YYNGEE. Unmatched junction bases numbered 5, after V lost 4 bases and J lost 3 bases. The chain's CDR3 is CASSSGLGYTGELFF. The CDR3 DNA follows: TGTGCCAGCAGCTCGGGACTAGGGTACACCGGGGAGCTGTTTTTT.

This chain uses TRBV6-4 with TRBJ1-2; D perhaps matches TRBD1 (5 bases). CDR1 is MRHNA and CDR2 is SNTAGT in the germline V gene. V was trimmed by 5 bases and J by 7 bases, leaving 17 bases between them. The CDR3 has 14 residues. The chain's CDR3 is CASSPEGQGGGYTF. The CDR3 DNA reads TGTGCCAGCAGTCCCGAAGGGCAGGGAGGTGGCTACACCTTC.

J is TRBJ1-1 and V is TRBV20-1, with 7 bases aligning to TRBD1. V trimming: 3 bases; J trimming: 7 bases; junction bases outside the gene matches: 5. This CDR3 has 12 residues. The germline V gene encodes CDR1 DFQATT and CDR2 SNEGSKA (reference sequence). CDR3 protein: CSASRGDSEAFF. The CDR3 DNA follows: TGCAGTGCTAGTAGGGGGGACAGTGAAGCTTTCTTT.

V and J are TRBV19 and TRBJ1-1, with D possibly matching TRBD1 (6 bases). In germline, CDR1 is LNHDA, CDR2 SQIVND (reference sequence). This CDR3 comprises 15 residues. Trimming took 9 bases from V and 4 from J, leaving 21 bases between them. CDR3 nucleotides: TGTGCCAGCAAAGCACTTGGGGCAGGGGTCACTGAAGCTTTCTTT. This encodes CASKALGAGVTEAFF.

The chain carries TRBV7-9 and TRBJ2-2; TRBD2 matches 16 bases. Germline CDR1 is SEHNR and CDR2 is FQNEAQ (reference sequence). The J segment lost 4 bases and the V segment lost 8 bases, leaving 4 bases of the junction unmatched. This CDR3 is 16 amino acids long. The CDR3 here is CASGTSGRGSTGELFF. As DNA, the CDR3 is TGTGCCAGCGGGACTAGCGGGAGGGGAAGCACCGGGGAGCTGTTTTTT.

CDR3 coding DNA: TGTGCCAGCAGTGAATCGGCGGGGGACTCCTACGAGCAGTACTTC. Translated, it gives CASSESAGDSYEQYF. This chain joins TRBV2 and TRBJ2-7; 7 bases agree with TRBD2. The CDR3 sequence is 15 residues long. Germline CDR1 and CDR2: SNHLY and FYNNEI. V lost 2 bases and J lost 0; bases outside the gene matches: 4. Using reference TRBV2 and TRBJ2-7 for the parts outside the CDR3, the full variable domain is EPEVTQTPSHQVTQMGQEVILRCVPISNHLYFYWYRQILGQKVEFLVSFYNNEISEKSEIFDDQFSVERPDGSNFTLKIRSTKLEDSAMYFCASSESAGDSYEQYFGPGTRLTVT.

The CDR3 bases are TGTGCCAGCAGCGTAGCTCCTTCCGGGACAGGGGGTGAAAAACTGTTTTTT. Translated: CASSVAPSGTGGEKLFF. This chain links TRBV9 with TRBJ1-4, with TRBD1 matching over 11 bases. The CDR3 covers 17 residues. CDR1 is SGDLS, CDR2 YYNGEE, per germline. V lost 0 bases and J lost 7; bases outside the gene matches: 8.

The table lists this clone with a few counts. The gene calls are TRBV2 and TRBJ1-2; D perhaps matches TRBD1 (5 bases). V lost 6 bases and J lost 1, with 9 bases in between. This CDR3 is 13 amino acids long. Germline CDR1 SNHLY, CDR2 FYNNEI. The CDR3 coding sequence is TGTGCCAGCAGGGGAAGGGGTAACTATGGCTACACCTTC. Protein: CASRGRGNYGYTF.

The chain recombines TRBV4-2 with TRBJ2-1, with a possible D match to TRBD2 (6 bases). CDR3 length: 16 amino acids. V dropped 0 bases and J dropped 5 bases, with 14 bases sitting between them. CDR1 is LGHNA and CDR2 is YNFKEQ in the germline V gene. CDR3 in amino acids: CASSQERLGSHNEQFF. CDR3 bases: TGTGCCAGCAGCCAAGAGAGACTAGGAAGCCACAATGAGCAGTTCTTC.